A single sample is the source of the 18 T cell receptor beta chains below, sequenced in a study of cytomegalovirus exposure and HLA in healthy donors. Data came from immunoSEQ multiplex PCR; TCRdb stores just in-frame clones and leaves some out. Of approximately 230,000 clones in the sample, about 90% were seen once. The specimen sequenced was PBMCs. These receptors came from a man younger than 35 in good health and CMV-seropositive.

This chain uses TRBV4-1 with TRBJ1-2; TRBD1 matches at 7 bases. This CDR3 spans 17 amino acids. V was pared by 4 bases and J by 1 base, with 12 bases of the junction left unmatched. The V gene's germline CDR1 is MGHRA and CDR2 YSYEKL. DNA for the CDR3: TGCGCCAGCAGCCCCCGACAGGGAACCGTGCTTAACTATGGCTACACCTTC. It is translated as CASSPRQGTVLNYGYTF.

This sequence joins TRBV5-6 and TRBJ2-7; no clear D gene. This CDR3 comprises 12 residues. Germline assignment: CDR1 SGHDT and CDR2 YYEEEE. V gave up 2 bases and J gave up 6 bases, with 9 bases separating them. CDR3 in amino acids: CASSFPYGEQYF. In DNA form, the CDR3 reads TGTGCCAGCAGCTTCCCCTACGGCGAGCAGTACTTC.

The chain carries TRBV6-5 and TRBJ1-1; 7 positions agree with TRBD1. CDR3 size: 15 residues. CDR1 is MNHEY and CDR2 is SVGAGI in the germline V gene. The trim removed 5 bases at V and 6 bases at J, leaving 12 bases unmatched. This CDR3 reads CASSLTTGEYAEAFF. CDR3 nucleotides: TGTGCCAGCAGTCTTACCACAGGGGAGTACGCTGAAGCTTTCTTT.

The genes are TRBV18 and TRBJ2-1; D remains ambiguous. V was cut by 0 bases and J by 3 bases, with 6 bases left in between. CDR1 is KGHSH, CDR2 LQKENI, per germline. The CDR3 has 14 amino acids. The CDR3 reads CASSPPEGYNEQFF. The CDR3 nucleotides read TGTGCCAGCTCACCACCGGAAGGCTACAATGAGCAGTTCTTC. Full variable domain (remainder filled in from reference TRBV18 and TRBJ2-1): NAGVMQNPRHLVRRRGQEARLRCSPMKGHSHVYWYRQLPEEGLKFMVYLQKENIIDESGMPKERFSAEFPKEGPSILRIQQVVRGDSAAYFCASSPPEGYNEQFFGPGTRLTVL.

The chain carries TRBV28 and TRBJ2-5, with no clear D. With 3 bases removed from V and 6 bases from J, the gap between germline ends came to 5 bases. The CDR3 runs to 11 residues. CDR1 and CDR2 (germline): MDHEN, SYDVKM. CDR3 coding DNA: TGTGCCAGCAGTTTCAGTCAGACCCAGTACTTC. This sequence encodes CASSFSQTQYF.

The rearrangement uses TRBV5-1 and TRBJ2-5, with D possibly matching TRBD1 (6 bases). The CDR3 has 14 amino acids. V was trimmed by 4 bases and J by 9 bases, leaving 19 bases between them. Germline V gene sequence: CDR1 SGHRS, CDR2 YFSETQ. The CDR3 sequence is CASSMDTEGVAQYF. In DNA, the CDR3 is TGCGCCAGCAGCATGGACACTGAGGGGGTGGCCCAGTACTTC.

V and J are TRBV6-1 and TRBJ1-1; 9 bases are shared with TRBD1. V trimming: 1 base; J trimming: 4 bases; junction bases outside the gene matches: 7. This CDR3 is built from 16 residues. Per the germline V gene, CDR1 is MNHNS and CDR2 is SASEGT. This CDR3 is CASSEVTGGLGTEAFF. DNA of the CDR3: TGTGCCAGCAGTGAAGTTACAGGGGGCTTGGGCACTGAAGCTTTCTTT.

J is TRBJ2-7 and V is TRBV19, with D unresolved. The CDR3 contains 14 residues. CDR1 LNHDA and CDR2 SQIVND come from the germline V gene (reference sequence). V lost 2 bases and J lost 2, with 10 bases in between. CDR3 amino acids: CASSINSPPYEQYF. The CDR3 region has the DNA TGTGCCAGTAGTATAAACAGCCCGCCCTACGAGCAGTACTTC.

V gene TRBV6-1 combines with J gene TRBJ2-1; the match to TRBD2 covers 8 bases. Trimming removed 7 bases from V and 4 bases from J; junction bases left unmatched: 9. This CDR3 region has 15 residues. Germline lookup yields CDR1 MNHNS and CDR2 SASEGT. CDR3 coding DNA: TGTGCCAGCATCATCGCAGCGGGAGATTACAATGAGCAGTTCTTC. Its protein product is CASIIAAGDYNEQFF.

The rearrangement links TRBV4-1 to TRBJ2-3; D perhaps matches TRBD2 (6 bases). With 0 bases removed from V and 4 bases from J, the gap between germline ends came to 14 bases. The germline V gene encodes CDR1 MGHRA and CDR2 YSYEKL. This CDR3 is 16 amino acids long. The CDR3 spells CASSQDNAGPADTQYF. For the CDR3, the DNA is TGCGCCAGCAGCCAAGATAACGCGGGACCCGCAGATACGCAGTATTTT.

The V and J genes are TRBV7-6 and TRBJ1-1, with TRBD1 identical over 8 bases. Germline CDR1 and CDR2: SGHVS and FNYEAQ. Trimming took 0 bases from V and 4 from J; bases not matched to a gene: 4. The CDR3 is 15 amino acids. The CDR3 protein is CASSLAQTGGTEAFF. The CDR3 DNA follows: TGTGCCAGCAGCTTAGCGCAAACAGGGGGCACTGAAGCTTTCTTT.

V usage is TRBV5-1 and J usage is TRBJ1-5; 9 nucleotides agree with TRBD1. CDR1 is SGHRS, CDR2 YFSETQ, per germline. V was pared by 0 bases and J by 4 bases, with 2 bases of the junction left unmatched. CDR3 length equals 15 residues. The CDR3 is CASSLETGGNQPQHF. CDR3 bases: TGCGCCAGCAGCTTGGAGACAGGGGGAAATCAGCCCCAGCATTTT.

The rearrangement links TRBV4-1 to TRBJ1-5; D is perhaps TRBD1 (6 bases). The CDR3 spans 17 residues. Germline V gene data show CDR1 as MGHRA and CDR2 as YSYEKL. The germline V and J ends were trimmed by 6 bases and 1 base, with 19 bases remaining between them. CDR3 residues: CASSPIHRAGSNQPQHF. Here the CDR3 DNA reads TGCGCCAGCAGTCCAATTCACAGGGCCGGGAGCAATCAGCCCCAGCATTTT.

The table lists this clone with a count of one. The chain couples TRBV6-5 to TRBJ2-1, with 11 bases fitting TRBD2. Germline CDR1 and CDR2: MNHEY and SVGAGI. This CDR3 has 15 amino acids. V gave up 6 bases and J gave up 4 bases; unmatched junction bases: 5. The CDR3 DNA reads as TGTGCCAGCAGCTCGGGACTAGCGGAATACAATGAGCAGTTCTTC. Translating it yields CASSSGLAEYNEQFF.

This clone was seen more than once but under ten times. The V gene is TRBV5-6, the J gene TRBJ1-5; D is uncertain. In germline, CDR1 is SGHDT, CDR2 YYEEEE. The CDR3 sequence is 14 residues long. V gave up 4 bases and J gave up 4 bases, with 12 bases separating them. CDR3: CASSRNSLNQPQHF. In DNA form, the CDR3 reads TGTGCCAGCAGCCGCAACTCCCTTAATCAGCCCCAGCATTTT.

The chain combines TRBV27 with TRBJ1-5; D gene ambiguous. This CDR3 contains 15 residues. Per germline, CDR1 MNHEY and CDR2 SMNVEV (reference sequence). Between the trimmed V and J ends, which lost 2 bases and 3 bases, there was a span of 11 bases. CDR3 sequence reads: CASSLGGSHNQPQHF. The CDR3 DNA reads TGTGCCAGCAGTTTAGGAGGGAGCCACAATCAGCCCCAGCATTTT.

This sequence joins TRBV6-1 and TRBJ1-2; no clear D. Per germline, CDR1 MNHNS and CDR2 SASEGT. This CDR3 spans 14 amino acids. Trimming stripped 1 base from V and 2 bases from J, with 8 bases between. The CDR3 region is CASSEVVSNYGYTF. In DNA form, the CDR3 reads TGTGCCAGCAGTGAAGTTGTAAGCAACTATGGCTACACCTTC.

The chain combines TRBV7-9 with TRBJ1-1, with D maybe TRBD1 (5 bases). Trimming removed 7 bases from V and 3 bases from J, with 15 bases in between. This CDR3 spans 14 amino acids. Germline V gene sequence: CDR1 SEHNR, CDR2 FQNEAQ (reference sequence). The CDR3 DNA is TGTGCCAGCACTCAGAAGGTACAGGACACTGAAGCTTTCTTT. Translating gives CASTQKVQDTEAFF.